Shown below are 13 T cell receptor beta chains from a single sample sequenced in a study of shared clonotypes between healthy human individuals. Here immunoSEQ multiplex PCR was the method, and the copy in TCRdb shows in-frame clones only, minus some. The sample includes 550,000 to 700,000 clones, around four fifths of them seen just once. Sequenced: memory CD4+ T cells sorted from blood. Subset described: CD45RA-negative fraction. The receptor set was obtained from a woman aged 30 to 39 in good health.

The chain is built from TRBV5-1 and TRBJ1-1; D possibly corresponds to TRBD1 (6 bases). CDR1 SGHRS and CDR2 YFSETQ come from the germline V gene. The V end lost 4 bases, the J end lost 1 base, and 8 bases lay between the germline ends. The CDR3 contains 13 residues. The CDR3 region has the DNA TGCGCCAGCAGCCCGACAGGGAACACTGAAGCTTTCTTT. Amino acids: CASSPTGNTEAFF.

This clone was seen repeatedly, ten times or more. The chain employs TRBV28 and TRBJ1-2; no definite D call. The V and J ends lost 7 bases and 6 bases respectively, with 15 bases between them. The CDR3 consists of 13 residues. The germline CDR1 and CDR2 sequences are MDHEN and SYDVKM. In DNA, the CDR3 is TGTGCCAGCAACACGGGAGGTTCGAATGGCTACACCTTC. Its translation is CASNTGGSNGYTF.

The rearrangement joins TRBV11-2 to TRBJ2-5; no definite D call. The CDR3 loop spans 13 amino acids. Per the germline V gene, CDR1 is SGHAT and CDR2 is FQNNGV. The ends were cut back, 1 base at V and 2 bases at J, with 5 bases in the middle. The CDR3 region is CASSLAHQETQYF. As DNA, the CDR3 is TGTGCCAGCAGCTTAGCCCATCAAGAGACCCAGTACTTC.

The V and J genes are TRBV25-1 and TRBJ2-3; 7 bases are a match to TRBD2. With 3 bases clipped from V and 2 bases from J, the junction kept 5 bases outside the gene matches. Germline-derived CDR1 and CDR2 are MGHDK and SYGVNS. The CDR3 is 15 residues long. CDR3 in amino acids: CASSDLQRDTDTQYF. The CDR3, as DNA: TGTGCCAGCAGTGATCTTCAGCGGGACACAGATACGCAGTATTTT.

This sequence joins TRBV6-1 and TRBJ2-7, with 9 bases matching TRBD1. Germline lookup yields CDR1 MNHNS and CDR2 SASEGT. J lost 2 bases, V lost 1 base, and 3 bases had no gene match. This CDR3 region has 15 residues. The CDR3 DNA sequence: TGTGCCAGCAGTGAAGGAACAGGGGGCCCCTACGAGCAGTACTTC. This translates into CASSEGTGGPYEQYF.

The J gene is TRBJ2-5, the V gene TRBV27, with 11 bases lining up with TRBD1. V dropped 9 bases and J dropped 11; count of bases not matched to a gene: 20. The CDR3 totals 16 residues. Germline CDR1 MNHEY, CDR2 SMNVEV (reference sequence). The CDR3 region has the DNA TGTGCCAGGTGGACAGGGGGCCCCCGTGGGCACGTGGAGCAGTACTTC. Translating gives CARWTGGPRGHVEQYF.

CDR3 sequence (DNA): TGCGCCAGCAGCCTACGACCGAGGGGGGAGAACACTGAAGCTTTCTTT. Its translation is CASSLRPRGENTEAFF. This chain connects TRBV5-1 to TRBJ1-1; weak D call: TRBD1 (6 bases). The CDR3 runs 16 residues. The V and J ends lost 4 bases and 1 base respectively, with 17 bases between them. CDR1 is SGHRS and CDR2 is YFSETQ in the germline V gene.

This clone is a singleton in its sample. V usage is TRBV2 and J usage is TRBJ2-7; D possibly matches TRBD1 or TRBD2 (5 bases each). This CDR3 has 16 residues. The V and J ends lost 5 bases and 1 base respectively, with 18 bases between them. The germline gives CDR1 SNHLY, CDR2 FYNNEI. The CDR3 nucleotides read TGTGCCAGCAGTCGAGGGCCCAGGGAAGGGTCCTACGAGCAGTACTTC. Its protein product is CASSRGPREGSYEQYF.

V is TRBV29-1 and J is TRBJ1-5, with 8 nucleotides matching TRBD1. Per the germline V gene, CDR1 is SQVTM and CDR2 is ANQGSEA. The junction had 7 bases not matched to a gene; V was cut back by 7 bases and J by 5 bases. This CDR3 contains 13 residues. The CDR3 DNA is TGCAGCGCATCACAGGGGGTAGATCAGCCCCAGCATTTT. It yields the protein CSASQGVDQPQHF.

The CDR3 loop reads CASSPNLNTEAFF. The CDR3 coding sequence is TGTGCCAGCTCACCAAACCTGAACACTGAAGCTTTCTTT. The chain combines TRBV18 with TRBJ1-1; D is undetermined. Trimming left V 2 bases short and J 0 bases short, with 4 bases between. The CDR3 extends over 13 amino acids. Germline V gene sequence: CDR1 KGHSH, CDR2 LQKENI.

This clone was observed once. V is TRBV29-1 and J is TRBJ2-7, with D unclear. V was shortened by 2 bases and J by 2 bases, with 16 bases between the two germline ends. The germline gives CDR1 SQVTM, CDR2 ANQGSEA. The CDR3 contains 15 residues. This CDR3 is CSVEILTLGTYEQYF. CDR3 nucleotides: TGCAGCGTTGAAATTTTAACCCTAGGGACCTACGAGCAGTACTTC.

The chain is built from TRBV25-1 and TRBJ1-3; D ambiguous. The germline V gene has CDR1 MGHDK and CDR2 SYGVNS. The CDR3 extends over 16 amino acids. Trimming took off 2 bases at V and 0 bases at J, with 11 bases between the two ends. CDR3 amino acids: CASSELYSDSGNTIYF. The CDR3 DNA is TGTGCCAGCAGTGAACTTTACAGCGACTCTGGAAACACCATATATTTT.

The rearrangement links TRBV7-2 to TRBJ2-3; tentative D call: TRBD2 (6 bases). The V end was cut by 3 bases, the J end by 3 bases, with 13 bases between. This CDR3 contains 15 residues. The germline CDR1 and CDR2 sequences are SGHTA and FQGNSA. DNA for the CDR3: TGTGCCAGCAGCTTGGGGCTAGCGCAAACAGATACGCAGTATTTT. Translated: CASSLGLAQTDTQYF.